The T cell receptor beta chain described here comes from a study of blood T cell repertoires in COVID-19. The CDR3 loop spans 17 amino acids. Deletions cut 5 bases from V and 0 bases from J, with 17 bases between. Germline loops: CDR1 LNHDA, CDR2 SQIVND (reference sequence). TCRdb keeps only in-frame clones here, not all; method: immunoSEQ multiplex PCR. The sample holds some 130,000 clones, more than 80% seen once. In terms of age and location, participants ranged from about 18 to 95 years and lived in about two dozen US areas. The sequence was collected from a man aged 45-65 years who had recovered from COVID-19. The genes are TRBV19 and TRBJ2-1; no definite D call. The sample taken for sequencing was PBMCs or T cells enriched from blood (not recorded which). CDR3 amino acids: CASSRHSTLSSYNEQFF. The CDR3 DNA reads as TGTGCCAGTAGTCGACACTCGACCCTGAGCTCCTACAATGAGCAGTTCTTC.